This TCR beta chain was recovered during a study of cytomegalovirus exposure and HLA in healthy donors. Study-wide results and caveats: Reports indicated that the classifier achieved high specificity and sensitivity in diagnosing cytomegalovirus status.

Assay used: immunoSEQ multiplex PCR; TCRdb lists only in-frame clones, some missing. This table holds around 300,000 clones, roughly 90% found once. V lost 3 bases and J lost 0, with 15 bases in between. CDR1 LGHNT and CDR2 FRNRAP come from the germline V gene. The CDR3 runs to 16 residues. Note on this clone: What it binds is unknown.

This rearrangement joins TRBV12-5 to TRBJ2-7; perhaps TRBD2 as D (5 bases). Sequencing was carried out using PBMCs. This TCR derives from a man aged 30 to 39 in good health and CMV-seronegative. The CDR3, as DNA: TGTGCTAGTGGTTTCCAGACGGAGGTACTCTCCTACGAGCAGTACTTC. Translating gives CASGFQTEVLSYEQYF. The complete variable domain, with remaining parts taken from reference TRBV12-5 and TRBJ2-7, reads DARVTQTPRHKVTEMGQEVTMRCQPILGHNTVFWYRQTMMQGLELLAYFRNRAPLDDSGMPKDRFSAEMPDATLATLKIQPSEPRDSAVYFCASGFQTEVLSYEQYFGPGTRLTVT.